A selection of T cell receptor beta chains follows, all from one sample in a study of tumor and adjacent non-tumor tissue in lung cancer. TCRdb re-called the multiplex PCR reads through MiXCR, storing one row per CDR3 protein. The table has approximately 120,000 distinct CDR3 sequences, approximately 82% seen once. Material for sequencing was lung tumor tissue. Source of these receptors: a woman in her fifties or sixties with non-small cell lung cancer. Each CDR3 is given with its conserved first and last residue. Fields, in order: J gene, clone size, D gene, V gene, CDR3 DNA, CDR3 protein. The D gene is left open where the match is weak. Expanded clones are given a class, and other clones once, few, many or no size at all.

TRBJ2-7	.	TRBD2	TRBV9	TGTGCCAGCAGCGTCGTAGCGGGAACTAACGAGCAGTACTTC	CASSVVAGTNEQYF
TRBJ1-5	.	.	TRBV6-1	TGTGCCAGCAGTGAGGTCGACAGGAATTATCAGCCCCAACATTTT	CASSEVDRNYQPQHF
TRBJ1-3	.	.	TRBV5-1	TGCGCCAACAGTCCCACGCAGGGGAACAAAGGAAACACCATATATTTT	CANSPTQGNKGNTIYF
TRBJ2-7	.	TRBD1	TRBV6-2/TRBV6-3	TGTGCCAGCAGTTACGGACAGGGCAAATTTCGAGAGCAGTATTTC	CASSYGQGKFREQYF
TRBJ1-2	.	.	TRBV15	TGTGCCACCAGCAGAGAAGGGACCTCAAACTATCGCTACACCTTC	CATSREGTSNYRYTF
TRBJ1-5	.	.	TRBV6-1	TGTGCCAGCAGTACCCAGTGGTCGGCTCAGCCCCAGCATTTT	CASSTQWSAQPQHF
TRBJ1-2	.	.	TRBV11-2	TGTGCCAGCGGCGTGGACAGTGGCTACTACGGCTACACCTTC	CASGVDSGYYGYTF
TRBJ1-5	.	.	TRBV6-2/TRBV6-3	TGTGCCAGCAGTTATGGGTGGCTAGGGACTCAGCCCCAGCATTTT	CASSYGWLGTQPQHF
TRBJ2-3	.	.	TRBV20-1	TGCAGAGCTCCCGACCGCGGCGCAGTTACGCAGTATTTT	CRAPDRGAVTQYF
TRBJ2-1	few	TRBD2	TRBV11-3	TGTGTCAGCAGCTTAGAGTTGACTAGCGGGAACCACAATGAACAATTCTTC	CVSSLELTSGNHNEQFF
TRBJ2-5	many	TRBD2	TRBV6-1	TGTGCCAGCAGTGGTATAGCGGGACACCAAGAGACCCAGTACTTC	CASSGIAGHQETQYF
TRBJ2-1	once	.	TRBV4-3	TGCGCCAGTAGCCAAGGATACCGGGACATGGCCTACAATGAGCAGTTCTTC	CASSQGYRDMAYNEQFF
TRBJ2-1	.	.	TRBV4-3	TGCGCCGGCAGCCTCGGGGGTAGGATTGACTTC	CAGSLGGRIDF
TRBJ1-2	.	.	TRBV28	TGTGCCAGCAGTCCTATAGGGGAACGACAGAACTATGGCTACACCTTC	CASSPIGERQNYGYTF
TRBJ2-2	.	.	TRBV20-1	TGCAGTGTTAGATCGAATGCCGGGGAGCTGTTTTTT	CSVRSNAGELFF
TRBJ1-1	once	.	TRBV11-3	TGTGCCAGCATCTTGGATTCGGGAAGAGTCACTGAAGCTTTCTTT	CASILDSGRVTEAFF
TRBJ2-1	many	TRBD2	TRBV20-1	TGCAGTGCCACCCCGGGGACTAGCGTGCTGGATGAGCAGTTCTTC	CSATPGTSVLDEQFF
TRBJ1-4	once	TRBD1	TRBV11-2	TGTGCCAGCGCTCCTGGGACAGTCTCAGGGAAACTGTTTTTC	CASAPGTVSGKLFF